Shown below are 17 T cell receptor beta chains from a single sample sequenced in a study of T cells in Graves' hyperthyroidism and ophthalmopathy. Template material for amplifying TCR beta CDR3 regions consisted of RNA transcripts. Researchers ran a first-round RT-PCR on the TCR CDR3 using the HTBI primer set. MiXCR, applied by TCRdb to the multiplex PCR reads, yields one record per CDR3 protein. The table includes 300,000 to 450,000 distinct CDR3 sequences, around 14% detected once. Input material: blood. Receptors originate from a woman aged 55 to 70 with Graves' hyperthyroidism.

This clonotype was picked up many times. The germline gene is not matched at one end of the junction; a read error may be the cause. The chain carries TRBV7-7 and TRBJ2-3; D not certain. Per the germline V gene, CDR1 is SSHAT and CDR2 is FNYEAQ (reference sequence). This CDR3 contains 13 residues. CDR3 bases: TGTGCTAGCAGCCACGGATCTTCAGATACGCAGTATTTT. Translated: CASSHGSSDTQYF.

This chain uses TRBV6-1 with TRBJ2-7; TRBD2 matches at 9 bases. Trimming at V came to 3 bases and at J to 7 bases, leaving 4 bases not matched to a gene. CDR1 MNHNS and CDR2 SASEGT come from the germline V gene. The CDR3 loop spans 13 amino acids. The CDR3, as DNA: TGTGCCAGCAGTGAGTCCGCGGGGGGGGAGCAGTACTTC. It translates to CASSESAGGEQYF.

The chain joins TRBV4-1 to TRBJ2-5; the match to TRBD2 covers 11 bases. V shed 0 bases, J shed 5 bases, and the junction held 5 bases outside the gene matches. CDR1 is MGHRA and CDR2 is YSYEKL in the germline V gene. This CDR3 contains 16 residues. The CDR3: CASSQDGLAGRETQYF. CDR3 DNA sequence: TGCGCCAGCAGCCAAGATGGACTAGCGGGTCGGGAGACCCAGTACTTC.

This clonotype was picked up many times. The gene calls are TRBV4-2 and TRBJ1-5; D is possibly TRBD1 (5 bases). The germline V and J ends were trimmed by 5 bases and 0 bases, with 17 bases remaining between them. The CDR3 consists of 17 residues. Germline CDR1 LGHNA, CDR2 YNFKEQ. DNA of the CDR3: TGTGCCAGCAGCTACTGGGACGGTGTCGATAGCAATCAGCCCCAGCATTTT. It translates to CASSYWDGVDSNQPQHF.

This clonotype was recorded many times. This chain connects TRBV20-1 to TRBJ2-1; TRBD1 matches at 7 bases. The CDR3 runs 14 residues. The germline V gene encodes CDR1 DFQATT and CDR2 SNEGSKA (reference sequence). The V and J ends lost 2 bases and 8 bases, in that order; junction bases with no gene match: 9. This CDR3 reads CSARTGQEYDEQFF. The CDR3 coding sequence is TGCAGTGCTAGAACTGGACAGGAGTACGATGAGCAGTTCTTC.

In its sample, this clonotype was seen a few times. A much larger clone differs from this one at a single base, so this may be a read error. The chain is built from TRBV6-2 or TRBV6-3 and TRBJ2-1; 13 positions agree with TRBD2. Unmatched junction bases numbered 14, after V lost 0 bases and J lost 9 bases. Germline-derived CDR1 and CDR2 are MNHEY and SVGEGT. This CDR3 comprises 19 residues. The CDR3 nucleotides are TGTGCCAGCAGTTACTCGATATGGACTAGCGGGAGTTTAAGCAGTGAGCAGTTCTTC. Protein sequence: CASSYSIWTSGSLSSEQFF.

This clonotype was seen repeatedly, ten times or more. The rearrangement links TRBV10-3 to TRBJ2-5, with 10 bases aligning to TRBD1. In germline, CDR1 is ENHRY, CDR2 SYGVKD. This CDR3 comprises 12 residues. Trimming at V came to 11 bases and at J to 4 bases, leaving 4 bases not matched to a gene. The CDR3 here is CASGQGLETQYF. CDR3 DNA sequence: TGTGCCTCGGGACAGGGGTTAGAGACCCAGTACTTC.

This clonotype occurred a few times. The V and J genes are TRBV9 and TRBJ1-2; unclear D gene. Between the trimmed V and J ends, which lost 0 bases and 0 bases, there was a span of 12 bases. The length of the CDR3 is 16 residues. CDR1 and CDR2 (germline): SGDLS, YYNGEE. Here the CDR3 reads CASSVVPGHSNYGYTF. DNA of the CDR3: TGTGCCAGCAGCGTAGTACCTGGGCATTCTAACTATGGCTACACCTTC.

This clonotype was recorded at least ten times. The rearrangement links TRBV28 to TRBJ1-1; possibly TRBD1 for D (5 bases). CDR1 and CDR2 (germline): MDHEN, SYDVKM. The CDR3 sequence is 15 residues long. V dropped 2 bases and J dropped 1 base, with 11 bases sitting between them. DNA for the CDR3: TGTGCCAGCAGTTTAGAACAGGTGGGGAACACTGAAGCTTTCTTT. Encoded protein: CASSLEQVGNTEAFF.

This clonotype was seen many times. V is TRBV5-6 and J is TRBJ1-2; D is perhaps TRBD1 (5 bases). Deletions cut 0 bases from V and 6 bases from J, with 18 bases between. The CDR3 is 16 residues long. Germline CDR1 is SGHDT and CDR2 is YYEEEE. The CDR3 sequence: CASSLASAGPRDGYTF. The CDR3 nucleotides read TGTGCCAGCAGCTTGGCGTCGGCAGGGCCAAGGGATGGCTACACCTTC.

This clonotype has at least ten counts. The chain carries TRBV2 and TRBJ2-7, with 7 bases aligning to TRBD1. Trimming removed 6 bases from V and 9 bases from J; junction bases left unmatched: 8. This CDR3 comprises 12 residues. In germline, CDR1 is SNHLY, CDR2 FYNNEI. CDR3 DNA sequence: TGTGCCAGCAGAGGAGACAGGGAAAGGCAGTACTTC. Its translation is CASRGDRERQYF. Full variable domain (remainder filled in from reference TRBV2 and TRBJ2-7): EPEVTQTPSHQVTQMGQEVILRCVPISNHLYFYWYRQILGQKVEFLVSFYNNEISEKSEIFDDQFSVERPDGSNFTLKIRSTKLEDSAMYFCASRGDRERQYFGPGTRLTVT.

There are many counts of this clonotype. This chain connects TRBV27 to TRBJ2-3; 9 nucleotides match TRBD2. The V segment lost 2 bases and the J segment 5 bases; nucleotides outside the gene matches: 5. CDR3 length equals 15 residues. Germline V gives CDR1 MNHEY, CDR2 SMNVEV (reference sequence). The CDR3 nucleotides read TGTGCCAGCAGTTTAGTTGGCGGGAGGGGAGATACGCAGTATTTT. Encoded protein: CASSLVGGRGDTQYF.

This clonotype was seen a few times. The genes are TRBV24-1 and TRBJ2-3; weak D call: TRBD1 (5 bases). The ends were cut back, 4 bases at V and 0 bases at J, with 13 bases in the middle. The CDR3 covers 16 residues. Germline V gene sequence: CDR1 KGHDR, CDR2 SFDVKD. The CDR3 protein is CATSDPIGDSTDTQYF. The DNA for the CDR3 is TGTGCCACCAGTGACCCTATAGGGGATAGCACAGATACGCAGTATTTT.

This clonotype was counted a few times. The DNA of the CDR3 is TGTGCCAGCAGCCTTCGAGGCGGGGACAGGGCACACACAGATACGCAGTATTTT. This gives the protein CASSLRGGDRAHTDTQYF. The chain has TRBV9 and TRBJ2-3, with 9 bases identical to TRBD1. Germline CDR1 and CDR2: SGDLS and YYNGEE. The V gene end was trimmed by 4 bases and the J gene end by 2 bases; junction bases not matched to a gene: 14. The CDR3 contains 18 residues.

This clonotype was observed many times. The gene calls are TRBV5-1 and TRBJ2-1; 9 bases map to TRBD2. The CDR3 totals 15 residues. V was clipped by 2 bases and J by 3 bases; unmatched bases: 3. Germline V gene data show CDR1 as SGHRS and CDR2 as YFSETQ. CDR3: CASSFIAGDYNEQFF. The CDR3 nucleotides are TGCGCCAGCAGCTTCATAGCGGGAGACTACAATGAGCAGTTCTTC.

This clonotype was observed a handful of times. This chain connects TRBV10-3 to TRBJ2-2, with 7 positions matching TRBD2. Germline assignment: CDR1 ENHRY and CDR2 SYGVKD. Trimming took 2 bases from V and 1 from J; bases not matched to a gene: 1. The CDR3 totals 15 residues. The CDR3 nucleotides are TGTGCCATCAGTGAGGGCGGGAGGAACACCGGGGAGCTGTTTTTT. Its translation is CAISEGGRNTGELFF.

Points on this clonotype: It may be a read error: a sequence one base away is much more abundant. The chain is built from TRBV18 and TRBJ2-4; D remains ambiguous. The CDR3 is made up of 15 amino acids. Germline V gives CDR1 KGHSH, CDR2 LQKENI. CDR3 in amino acids: CTSSEDSLAKNIQYF. CDR3 sequence (DNA): TGTACCAGCTCGGAAGACTCGCTAGCCAAAAACATTCAGTACTTC.